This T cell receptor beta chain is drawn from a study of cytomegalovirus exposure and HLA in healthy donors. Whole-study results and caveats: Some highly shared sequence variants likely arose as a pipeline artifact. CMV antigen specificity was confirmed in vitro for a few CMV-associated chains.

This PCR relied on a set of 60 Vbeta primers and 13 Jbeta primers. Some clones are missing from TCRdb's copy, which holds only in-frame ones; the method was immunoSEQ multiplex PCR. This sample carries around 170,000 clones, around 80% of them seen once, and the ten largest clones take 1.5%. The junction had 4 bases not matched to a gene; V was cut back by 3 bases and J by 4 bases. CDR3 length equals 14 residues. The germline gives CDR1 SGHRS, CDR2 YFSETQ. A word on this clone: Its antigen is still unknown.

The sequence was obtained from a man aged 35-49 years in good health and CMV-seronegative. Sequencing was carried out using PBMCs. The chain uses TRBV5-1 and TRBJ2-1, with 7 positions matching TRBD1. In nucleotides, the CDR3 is TGCGCCAGCAGCTCGGGACAGTCATACAATGAGCAGTTCTTC. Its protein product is CASSSGQSYNEQFF.